Below, one T cell receptor (beta chain) is given with its context. Clones were sequenced by immunoSEQ multiplex PCR, and TCRdb holds only the in-frame ones, with some missing. In the table there are roughly 74,000 clones, 75% to 90% of which are singletons. CDR1 is SGHRS, CDR2 YFSETQ, per germline. The length of the CDR3 is 16 residues. Between the trimmed V and J ends, which lost 2 bases and 7 bases, there was a span of 18 bases. The data were obtained in a study of OX40 agonist ivuxolimab in advanced cancers. Study-wide context: Two cutaneous melanoma patients and one hepatocellular carcinoma patient, three in all, had partial responses.

Patients with autoimmune history or systemic immunosuppression were excluded. Sample: CD4+ or CD8+ T cells sorted from blood, taken in a trial of the OX40 agonist ivuxolimab. This TCR derives from an adult with an advanced solid tumor such as melanoma, head and neck, liver or kidney cancer. The rearrangement joins TRBV5-1 to TRBJ2-2; D assignment may be TRBD1 or TRBD2 (6 bases each). The CDR3 nucleotides are TGCGCCAGCAGCTTTCTATCCAGGGGAGGCGACGGGGAGCTGTTTTTT. Translation gives CASSFLSRGGDGELFF. Filled out from reference TRBV5-1 and TRBJ2-2, the complete variable domain reads KAGVTQTPRYLIKTRGQQVTLSCSPISGHRSVSWYQQTPGQGLQFLFEYFSETQRNKGNFPGRFSGRQFSNSRSEMNVSTLELGDSALYLCASSFLSRGGDGELFFGEGSRLTVL.